Listed below are T cell receptor beta chains from one sample, sequenced in a study of blood T cells in healthy people across ages. MiXCR, run by TCRdb on the 5' RACE reads, gives a single entry per CDR3 protein. This table has roughly 1.9 million distinct CDR3 sequences, roughly 43% appearing once. Sequenced input: blood. These TCRs come from a human donor in good health. CDR3s include the opening cysteine and the closing phenylalanine or tryptophan. D genes are given only for firm matches. Part of the rows lack a size; the others show once, few, many or a class for expanded clones.

.	14	TRBJ2-3	.	TRBV2	CASGVDSLTDTQYF	TGTGCCAGCGGGGTCGATAGTCTGACAGATACGCAGTATTTT
TRBD2	18	TRBJ2-7	few	TRBV7-2	CASSPFLSGTSLVYEQYF	TGTGCCAGCAGCCCTTTTCTATCTGGGACTAGTTTAGTCTACGAGCAGTACTTC
.	15	TRBJ2-3	.	TRBV7-7	CASSLVGLPTDTQYF	TGTGCTAGCAGCTTAGTGGGCCTCCCCACAGATACGCAGTATTTT
.	12	TRBJ1-2	.	TRBV6-2/TRBV6-3	CASSYQNHGYTF	TGTGCCAGCAGTTACCAGAACCATGGCTACACCTTC
.	16	TRBJ1-1	.	TRBV4-2	CASSPIGSVMNTEAFF	TGTGCCAGCAGCCCTATTGGGAGCGTAATGAACACTGAAGCTTTCTTT
.	16	TRBJ2-1	.	TRBV15	CATSRASFRSYNEQFF	TGTGCCACCAGCAGGGCATCGTTTCGCTCCTACAATGAGCAGTTCTTC
TRBD2	15	TRBJ2-3	.	TRBV10-3	CAISRPSGLTDTQYF	TGTGCCATCAGTCGCCCTAGCGGGCTCACAGATACGCAGTATTTT
TRBD2	16	TRBJ2-5	few	TRBV5-1	CASSSETSGAEETQYF	TGCGCCAGCAGCTCGGAGACTAGCGGGGCCGAGGAGACCCAGTACTTC
.	15	TRBJ2-3	.	TRBV6-6	CASLLRGKGTDTQYF	TGTGCCAGCCTACTCCGGGGAAAGGGCACAGATACGCAGTATTTT
TRBD1	17	TRBJ1-4	few	TRBV4-3	CASSQEPRGTGNEKLFF	TGCGCCAGCAGCCAAGAACCACGGGGGACAGGGAATGAAAAACTGTTTTTT
TRBD2	14	TRBJ2-1	.	TRBV7-9	CASSPGGAGHEQFF	TGTGCCAGCAGCCCCGGGGGGGCGGGCCATGAGCAGTTCTTC
TRBD2	16	TRBJ2-7	few	TRBV18	CASSPELAKSSYEQYF	TGTGCCAGCTCACCTGAACTAGCGAAAAGCTCCTACGAGCAGTACTTC
.	14	TRBJ1-4	.	TRBV6-6	CASSYGDQREKLFF	TGTGCCAGCAGTTACGGGGACCAGAGGGAAAAACTGTTTTTT
.	15	TRBJ1-4	.	TRBV12-3/TRBV12-4	CASSPESGPREKLFF	TGTGCCAGCAGTCCAGAGTCGGGCCCCCGGGAAAAACTGTTTTTT
.	15	TRBJ1-2	once	TRBV28	CASSLPRALSNGYTF	TGTGCCAGCAGTTTACCCAGGGCTCTATCTAACGGCTACACCTTC
TRBD2	16	TRBJ2-3	.	TRBV15	CATSRARSGGVSTQYF	TGTGCCACCAGCAGGGCCCGTAGCGGGGGTGTGAGTACGCAGTATTTT
.	14	TRBJ2-7	.	TRBV4-1	CASSQDLLAGEQYF	TGCGCCAGCAGCCAAGATCTTTTGGCAGGCGAGCAGTACTTC
.	14	TRBJ2-7	.	TRBV6-5	CASSYSGGRARQYF	TGTGCCAGCAGTTACTCGGGGGGGCGCGCCAGGCAGTACTTT
.	13	TRBJ2-3	few	TRBV20-1	CSASDTRRNTQYF	TGCAGTGCTAGCGACACCCGAAGGAATACGCAGTATTTT
TRBD1	15	TRBJ1-5	.	TRBV27	CASSFVGTGYQPQHF	TGTGCCAGCAGTTTCGTCGGGACAGGCTATCAGCCCCAGCATTTT
.	12	TRBJ2-1	.	TRBV2	CASRASGSEQFF	TGTGCCAGCAGGGCCTCTGGTAGTGAGCAGTTCTTC
.	14	TRBJ2-1	.	TRBV10-3	CDIRAGATAHEQFF	TGTGACATCAGGGCGGGGGCCACGGCCCATGAGCAGTTCTTC
TRBD1	14	TRBJ1-2	.	TRBV20-1	CSARRTGIRDGYTF	TGCAGTGCTAGAAGGACAGGGATTAGGGATGGCTACACCTTC
.	12	TRBJ1-2	few	TRBV29-1	CSVEQGRGGYTF	TGCAGCGTTGAACAGGGTAGGGGCGGCTACACCTTC